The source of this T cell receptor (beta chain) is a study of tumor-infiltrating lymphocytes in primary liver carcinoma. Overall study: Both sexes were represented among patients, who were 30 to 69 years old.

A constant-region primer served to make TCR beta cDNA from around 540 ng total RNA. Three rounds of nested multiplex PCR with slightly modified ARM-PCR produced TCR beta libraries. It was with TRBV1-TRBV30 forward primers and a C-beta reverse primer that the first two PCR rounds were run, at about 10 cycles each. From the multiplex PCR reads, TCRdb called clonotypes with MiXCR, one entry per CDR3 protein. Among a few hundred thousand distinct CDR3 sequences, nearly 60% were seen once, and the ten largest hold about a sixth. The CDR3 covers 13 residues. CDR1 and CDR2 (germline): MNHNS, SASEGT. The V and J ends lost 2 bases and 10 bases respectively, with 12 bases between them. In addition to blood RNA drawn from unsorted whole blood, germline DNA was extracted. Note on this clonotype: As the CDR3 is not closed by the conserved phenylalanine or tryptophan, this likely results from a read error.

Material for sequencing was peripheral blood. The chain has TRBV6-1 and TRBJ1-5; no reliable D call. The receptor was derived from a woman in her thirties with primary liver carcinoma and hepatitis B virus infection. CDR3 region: CASSELLSGPQHY. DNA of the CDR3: TGTGCCAGCAGTGAACTCCTTTCGGGTCCCCAGCATTAT.